A selection of T cell receptor beta chains follows, all from one sample in a study of blood T cells in healthy people across ages. TCRdb passed the 5' RACE reads through MiXCR, listing each CDR3 protein once. Here the sample spans 650,000 to 900,000 distinct CDR3 sequences, around 62% being singletons. The sample consisted of blood. The receptors here all came from a man aged 25 to 40 in good health. Both conserved end residues are part of each CDR3. Each record gives: J gene, CDR3 length, clone size, V gene, D gene, CDR3 DNA, CDR3 protein. The D gene is left open where the match is weak. For some rows the clone size is stated as once, few or many, or as a class when expanded; others skip it.

TRBJ2-7 | 16 | . | TRBV12-3/TRBV12-4 | . | TGTGCCAGCAGCCTCAAGTGGGGTCGAGGTTACTACGAGCAGTACTTC | CASSLKWGRGYYEQYF
TRBJ1-6 | 17 | . | TRBV12-3/TRBV12-4 | . | TGTGCCAGCAGTTTCCGACCCCTGGGCTCCTATAATTCACCCCTCCACTTT | CASSFRPLGSYNSPLHF
TRBJ2-4 | 13 | few | TRBV13 | . | TGTGCCAGCAGCTTAGTACGGGGGCTTGAGCAGTACTTC | CASSLVRGLEQYF
TRBJ1-5 | 17 | . | TRBV20-1 | TRBD1 | TGCAGTGCTAGCCCCCGAGGCAGACAGGGCCGCAATCAGCCCCAGCATTTT | CSASPRGRQGRNQPQHF
TRBJ2-1 | 18 | . | TRBV4-1 | TRBD2 | TGCGCCAGCAGCCAAGATTTAGTAGCGGGTCCTTCCTACAATGAGCAGTTCTTC | CASSQDLVAGPSYNEQFF
TRBJ2-5 | 14 | . | TRBV5-1 | . | TGCGCCAGCAGTTACACAGGGAATCAAGAGACCCAGTACTTC | CASSYTGNQETQYF
TRBJ2-1 | 15 | . | TRBV7-2 | TRBD1 | TGTGCCAGCAGCTTAGCGGGACAGGTCCACAATGAGCAGTTCTTC | CASSLAGQVHNEQFF
TRBJ2-1 | 14 | few | TRBV5-5 | . | TGTGCCAGCAGCCCGGATCAACCCGAGAATGAGCAGTTCTTC | CASSPDQPENEQFF
TRBJ2-1 | 15 | few | TRBV5-1 | . | TGTGCCAGCAGCTTGGGGGGGGCTGGAGACAATGAGCAGTTCTTC | CASSLGGAGDNEQFF
TRBJ2-1 | 13 | . | TRBV20-1 | TRBD2 | TGCAGTGCCCCTAGCGGGGGGCACAATGAGCAGTTCTTC | CSAPSGGHNEQFF
TRBJ1-2 | 16 | . | TRBV12-3/TRBV12-4 | . | TGTGCCAGCAGTTTCACCGCGCGGCAGCCCGATGGGGGCTACACCTTC | CASSFTARQPDGGYTF
TRBJ2-4 | 17 | once | TRBV21-1 | . | TGTGCCAGCAGCAAGAGAGGGGCCCTCGTGGCCAAAAACATTCAGTACTTC | CASSKRGALVAKNIQYF
TRBJ1-2 | 13 | many | TRBV20-1 | . | TGCAGTGCTAGTAATCGGAACAACTATGGCTACACCTTC | CSASNRNNYGYTF
TRBJ2-7 | 15 | . | TRBV4-3 | TRBD1 | TGCGCCAGCAGCCAGTGGACAGGGAGCTCCTACGAGCAGTACTTC | CASSQWTGSSYEQYF
TRBJ2-3 | 16 | once | TRBV6-5 | . | TGTGCCAGCAGCTACTCGGGCGGAGTCGCCACAGATACGCAGTATTTT | CASSYSGGVATDTQYF
TRBJ2-1 | 16 | . | TRBV7-3 | TRBD2 | TGTGCCAGCAGCTTGACTAGCGGGGGGGCCGGTAATGAGCAGTTCTTC | CASSLTSGGAGNEQFF
TRBJ1-4 | 15 | . | TRBV2 | . | TGTGCCAGCAGTGATGGTAGGGGCGGCGGTGAAAAACTGTTTTTT | CASSDGRGGGEKLFF
TRBJ2-3 | 17 | . | TRBV29-1 | . | TGCAGCGTTTATCTATTCCGGAGGGGGGCAGGCACAGATACGCAGTATTTT | CSVYLFRRGAGTDTQYF
TRBJ2-7 | 13 | . | TRBV7-2 | . | TGTGCCAGCAGCCGGTCTAAAACCTACGAGCAGTACTTC | CASSRSKTYEQYF
TRBJ2-1 | 16 | . | TRBV3-1 | TRBD2 | TGTGCCAGCAGCCAGGACCTAGCGGTTAATGCTCATGAGCAGTTCTTC | CASSQDLAVNAHEQFF
TRBJ1-2 | 14 | . | TRBV5-1 | . | TGCGCCAGCAGCACCCGATCGGGTGACCATGGCTACACCTTC | CASSTRSGDHGYTF
TRBJ2-3 | 15 | . | TRBV5-6 | . | TGTGCCAGCAGTCGGAGGCAGGGGCGTCCAGATACGCAGTATTTT | CASSRRQGRPDTQYF
TRBJ1-2 | 14 | . | TRBV10-3 | . | TGTGCCATCAGTGAGTCGCCCCAGAACTATGGCTACACCTTC | CAISESPQNYGYTF
TRBJ2-1 | 14 | . | TRBV10-3 | TRBD2 | TGTGCCATCAGTGGACTAGCGGGGTACAATGAGCAGTTCTTC | CAISGLAGYNEQFF
TRBJ2-1 | 12 | many | TRBV12-3/TRBV12-4 | . | TGTGCCAGCAGTTTCGGGGGAGGTGAGCAGTTCTTC | CASSFGGGEQFF
TRBJ1-6 | 13 | many | TRBV11-2 | . | TGTGCCAGCAGCGCCCAGTCCAATTCACCCCTCCACTTT | CASSAQSNSPLHF
TRBJ1-2 | 9 | few | TRBV20-1 | . | TGCAGTGTGGGACGAGGCTACACCTTC | CSVGRGYTF
TRBJ2-1 | 17 | few | TRBV4-3 | TRBD2 | TGCGCCAGCAGCCAAGATTGGAGCGGGGGGCGTTTGGGTGAGCAGTTCTTC | CASSQDWSGGRLGEQFF
TRBJ2-7 | 15 | . | TRBV7-9 | TRBD1 | TGTGCCAGCAGCTCGGCCGGGACAGGGGACTACGAGCAGTACTTC | CASSSAGTGDYEQYF
TRBJ1-5 | 13 | . | TRBV4-3 | . | TGCGCCAGCAGCCAAGAAGGCCTAGGGCCCCAGCATTTT | CASSQEGLGPQHF
TRBJ1-1 | 15 | . | TRBV4-2 | . | TGTGCCAGCAGCCAAGTAGTCAGGGTGAACACTGAAGCTTTCTTT | CASSQVVRVNTEAFF
TRBJ2-1 | 18 | few | TRBV14 | TRBD2 | TGTGCCAGCAGCCCGCCCCACGGGCGGGGGGTTTTCTACAATGAGCAGTTCTTC | CASSPPHGRGVFYNEQFF
TRBJ2-5 | 13 | . | TRBV20-1 | . | TGCAGTGCTAGTGGGGTGAACCAAGAGACCCAGTACTTC | CSASGVNQETQYF
TRBJ1-3 | 15 | . | TRBV13 | . | TGTGCCAGCAGCCAGGCGGCAGTCTCTGGAAACACCATATATTTT | CASSQAAVSGNTIYF
TRBJ1-1 | 13 | . | TRBV6-2/TRBV6-3 | . | TGTGCCAGCACCAAAACAGGGACCGCTGAAGCTTTCTTT | CASTKTGTAEAFF
TRBJ2-3 | 16 | . | TRBV2 | . | TGTGCCAGCAGTGAAGGGGGCAGGGGTATTACAGATACGCAGTATTTT | CASSEGGRGITDTQYF
TRBJ2-3 | 19 | few | TRBV4-3 | TRBD2 | TGCGCCAGCAGCCAAAGGCCTTTTACCGGGACTAGCGGACCAGATACGCAGTATTTT | CASSQRPFTGTSGPDTQYF
TRBJ2-7 | 14 | . | TRBV4-3 | TRBD2 | TGCGCCAGCAGCCAGACTAGCGGGGGGTACGAGCAGTACTTC | CASSQTSGGYEQYF
TRBJ2-1 | 12 | . | TRBV20-1 | TRBD1 | TGCAGTGCCCAGCAGGACAGGGCGTCCCAGTTCTTC | CSAQQDRASQFF
TRBJ2-1 | 11 | few | TRBV25-1 | TRBD1 | TGTGCCACCTCGGGACAGGGGACGGAGTTCTTC | CATSGQGTEFF
TRBJ2-5 | 14 | . | TRBV11-2 | . | TGTGCCAGCAGCTCTAGAGCAGGGCGGGAGACCCAGTACTTC | CASSSRAGRETQYF
TRBJ2-3 | 13 | . | TRBV5-1 | . | TGCGCCAGCAGCTTGATTATCGCAGATACGCAGTATTTT | CASSLIIADTQYF
TRBJ1-2 | 17 | . | TRBV10-3 | TRBD1 | TGTGCCATCAGTGAGTCCCTCCGGGACAGGGGGTTCTATGGCTACACCTTC | CAISESLRDRGFYGYTF
TRBJ1-2 | 15 | . | TRBV7-2 | . | TGTGCCAGCAGCCGTGGGACGGAGGGCAACTACGGCTACACCTTC | CASSRGTEGNYGYTF
TRBJ2-4 | 14 | few | TRBV20-1 | . | TGCAGTGCTAGAGTGACTAAGGGCTACAATGAGCAGTACTTC | CSARVTKGYNEQYF
TRBJ2-7 | 14 | few | TRBV28 | TRBD1 | TGTGCCAGCAGTTCAGGGACAGTTCCGTGGGAGCAGTACTTC | CASSSGTVPWEQYF
TRBJ2-3 | 13 | . | TRBV28 | . | TGTGCCAGCGTATTGGTACTCACAGATACGCAGTATTTT | CASVLVLTDTQYF
TRBJ2-1 | 18 | many | TRBV7-2 | . | TGTGCCAGCAGCTCCCGATCAGCAGCCGGGAAACACTACAATGAGCAGTTCTTC | CASSSRSAAGKHYNEQFF
TRBJ2-5 | 16 | . | TRBV5-1 | . | TGCGCCAGCAGCTTTAGGGTCCAATCCTACCAAGAGACCCAGTACTTC | CASSFRVQSYQETQYF
TRBJ2-3 | 20 | . | TRBV7-9 | TRBD2 | TGTGCCAGCAGTCGAGGACTAGCGGGGGGGACCTCCTTCCTCACAGATACGCAGTATTTT | CASSRGLAGGTSFLTDTQYF
TRBJ2-1 | 15 | once | TRBV20-1 | TRBD2 | TGCAGTGCCGTCTTAGCGGGGGGACCCTACAATGAGCAGTTCTTC | CSAVLAGGPYNEQFF
TRBJ1-4 | 17 | . | TRBV15 | TRBD1 | TGTGCCACCAGCAGAGACGACAGGGGGCGAACTAATGAAAAACTGTTTTTT | CATSRDDRGRTNEKLFF
TRBJ1-2 | 12 | . | TRBV29-1 | . | TGCAGCGTTACCGGGGCAGGGGATGGCTACACCTTC | CSVTGAGDGYTF
TRBJ2-5 | 15 | few | TRBV12-3/TRBV12-4 | . | TGTGCCAGCAGTTTGGGGCGGGGGCCCATAGAGACCCAGTACTTC | CASSLGRGPIETQYF
TRBJ2-5 | 15 | . | TRBV6-6 | . | TGTGCCAGCAGAGACGGGCAGGGGTCGGCGGAAGAGCAGTACTTC | CASRDGQGSAEEQYF